The 31 T cell receptor beta chains reported below all come from one sample, sequenced in a study of T-cell memory formation after mild COVID-19. From the 5' RACE reads, TCRdb called clonotypes with MiXCR, one entry per CDR3 protein. The sample yields some 50,000 distinct CDR3 sequences, 27% seen once. The sequencing sample was made of PBMCs or a T cell subset sorted from them (not recorded which). These receptors were taken from a man younger than 30 who had mild COVID-19 (a few samples of this study predate the infection). Cell type and time point are not known.

This clonotype has just a few counts. The chain uses TRBV6-2 or TRBV6-3 and TRBJ2-5; D possibly corresponds to TRBD2 (6 bases). Trimming left V 7 bases short and J 8 bases short, with 17 bases between. The CDR3 runs 13 residues. The V gene's germline CDR1 is MNHEY and CDR2 SVGEGT. CDR3 coding DNA: TGTGCCAGCACGAGATTGGCGGGGAAAACCCAGTACTTC. Protein: CASTRLAGKTQYF.

In its sample, this clonotype was seen many times. V and J are TRBV3-1 and TRBJ1-1; D is ambiguous. The V and J ends lost 4 bases and 4 bases respectively, with 10 bases between them. Germline lookup yields CDR1 LGHDT and CDR2 YNNKEL (reference sequence). The CDR3 is 13 residues long. CDR3: CASSPLVGTEAFF. The CDR3 DNA sequence: TGTGCCAGCAGCCCTTTGGTTGGCACTGAAGCTTTCTTT.

This clonotype turned up a few times. The chain uses TRBV4-1 and TRBJ2-7; TRBD2 matches at 8 bases. Germline CDR1 MGHRA, CDR2 YSYEKL. The CDR3 loop spans 14 amino acids. J gave up 5 bases and V 0 bases, and 3 bases lay outside the gene matches. This CDR3 reads CASSQERGVHEQYF. The CDR3 DNA is TGCGCCAGCAGCCAAGAGCGGGGGGTCCACGAGCAGTACTTC.

In its sample, this clonotype was seen a few times. The chain couples TRBV4-1 to TRBJ2-2; perhaps TRBD2 as D (5 bases). Looked up from germline, CDR1 is MGHRA and CDR2 is YSYEKL. The length of the CDR3 is 14 residues. Trimming left V 2 bases short and J 7 bases short, with 11 bases between. CDR3 DNA sequence: TGCGCCAGCAGCCAAAAAGCGGTCCACGGGGAGCTGTTTTTT. Translation: CASSQKAVHGELFF.

This chain links TRBV6-2 or TRBV6-3 with TRBJ1-5; the D is unclear. CDR1 is MNHEY, CDR2 SVGEGT, per germline. This CDR3 has 14 amino acids. Trimming removed 8 bases at V and 4 bases at J, with 15 bases between. For the CDR3, the DNA is TGTGCCAGCGCACAACTGGTGGGGAATCAGCCCCAGCATTTT. Translation: CASAQLVGNQPQHF.

V usage is TRBV29-1 and J usage is TRBJ2-7; the D is unclear. The CDR3 has 11 residues. The V and J ends lost 3 bases and 5 bases respectively, with 8 bases between them. Germline CDR1 SQVTM, CDR2 ANQGSEA. DNA of the CDR3: TGCAGCGTTGACGAGTTCGACGAGCAGTACTTC. It is translated as CSVDEFDEQYF.

The rearrangement links TRBV6-4 to TRBJ2-3; D is unclear. With 2 bases removed from V and 1 base from J, the gap between germline ends came to 10 bases. This CDR3 region has 15 residues. Germline assignment: CDR1 MRHNA and CDR2 SNTAGT. The DNA for the CDR3 is TGTGCCAGCAGTGACGGGTTAGCAGGCACAGATACGCAGTATTTT. It yields the protein CASSDGLAGTDTQYF.

The table lists this clonotype with a count of one. The chain carries TRBV4-3 and TRBJ2-2, with TRBD1 matching over 10 bases. The germline V gene has CDR1 LGHNA and CDR2 YSLEER. V shed 3 bases and J 6 bases; nucleotides not matched to a gene: 1. This CDR3 has 14 residues. CDR3 sequence reads: CASSQDRGSGELFF. CDR3 in DNA: TGCGCCAGCAGCCAGGACAGGGGGTCCGGGGAGCTGTTTTTT.

The V and J genes are TRBV4-1 and TRBJ1-2; tentative D call: TRBD1 (6 bases). There are 15 residues in the CDR3. V lost 2 bases, J lost 0 bases, and 10 bases lay in between. Germline loops: CDR1 MGHRA, CDR2 YSYEKL. For the CDR3, the DNA is TGCGCCAGCAGCCAATCCGGGGACACTAACTATGGCTACACCTTC. Amino acid sequence: CASSQSGDTNYGYTF.

The chain recombines TRBV25-1 with TRBJ1-1; 7 bases are a match to TRBD1. V dropped 6 bases and J dropped 1; count of bases not matched to a gene: 2. CDR3 length equals 13 residues. From germline, CDR1 is MGHDK and CDR2 SYGVNS. CDR3 in amino acids: CASRGQTNTEAFF. The CDR3 nucleotides are TGTGCCAGCAGGGGACAGACGAACACTGAAGCTTTCTTT.

The chain uses TRBV6-5 and TRBJ2-5; no firm D call. V gave up 2 bases and J gave up 5 bases, with 9 bases separating them. Germline V gene data show CDR1 as MNHEY and CDR2 as SVGAGI. This CDR3 region has 13 residues. The CDR3 DNA sequence: TGTGCCAGCAGTTACGTACCTAAGGAGACCCAGTACTTC. Its protein is CASSYVPKETQYF.

V and J are TRBV6-5 and TRBJ2-1, with 8 bases lining up with TRBD1. Germline loops: CDR1 MNHEY, CDR2 SVGAGI. V shed 1 base and J 3 bases; nucleotides not matched to a gene: 2. This CDR3 spans 15 amino acids. In DNA, the CDR3 is TGTGCCAGCAGTTACTGGACAGGGAACTACAATGAGCAGTTCTTC. Its translation: CASSYWTGNYNEQFF.

In nucleotides, the CDR3 is TGCGCCAGCAGGACAGGAAACAATGAGCAGTTCTTC. Translation gives CASRTGNNEQFF. The genes are TRBV5-1 and TRBJ2-1; D is perhaps TRBD1 (6 bases). Germline V CDR1 and CDR2: SGHRS, YFSETQ. The V end was cut by 5 bases, the J end by 5 bases, with 8 bases between. The CDR3 is 12 amino acids. The full variable domain, completed using reference TRBV5-1 and TRBJ2-1, is KAGVTQTPRYLIKTRGQQVTLSCSPISGHRSVSWYQQTPGQGLQFLFEYFSETQRNKGNFPGRFSGRQFSNSRSEMNVSTLELGDSALYLCASRTGNNEQFFGPGTRLTVL.

The genes are TRBV15 and TRBJ2-3; D is possibly TRBD2 (5 bases). Germline V gene data show CDR1 as LNHNV and CDR2 as YYDKDF (reference sequence). The CDR3 spans 14 residues. Trimming took 0 bases from V and 3 from J, leaving 7 bases between them. The CDR3 coding sequence is TGTGCCACCAGCAGAGATCGCGGGACAGATACGCAGTATTTT. It is translated as CATSRDRGTDTQYF.

V usage is TRBV13 and J usage is TRBJ1-1; maybe TRBD1 (5 bases). CDR1 and CDR2 from the germline V gene are PRHDT and FYEKMQ (reference sequence). Trimming left V 3 bases short and J 1 base short, with 12 bases between. The CDR3 spans 15 residues. The CDR3 nucleotides are TGTGCCAGCAGCTTGGGACGCGGAAGGAACACTGAAGCTTTCTTT. This gives the protein CASSLGRGRNTEAFF.

The chain couples TRBV5-1 to TRBJ2-3, with TRBD2 as a possible D gene (6 bases). The length of the CDR3 is 14 residues. Per the germline V gene, CDR1 is SGHRS and CDR2 is YFSETQ. V was trimmed by 1 base and J by 4 bases, leaving 10 bases between them. The CDR3 coding sequence is TGCGCCAGCAGCTTGCCTAGCGCGGCAGATACGCAGTATTTT. Translating gives CASSLPSAADTQYF.

This clonotype has just a few counts. This rearrangement joins TRBV4-2 to TRBJ2-4; maybe TRBD1 (5 bases). The CDR3 sequence is 16 residues long. V gave up 0 bases and J gave up 3 bases, with 12 bases separating them. The germline CDR1 and CDR2 sequences are LGHNA and YNFKEQ. As DNA, the CDR3 is TGTGCCAGCAGCCAAGATCCAGGGTATATCAAAAACATTCAGTACTTC. Its translation: CASSQDPGYIKNIQYF.

This clonotype was detected a few times. J is TRBJ2-3 and V is TRBV5-1; 9 nucleotides match TRBD2. V shed 0 bases, J shed 4 bases, and the junction held 6 bases outside the gene matches. The length of the CDR3 is 16 residues. Looked up from germline, CDR1 is SGHRS and CDR2 is YFSETQ. The CDR3: CASSLEVAGGADTQYF. The CDR3 DNA sequence: TGCGCCAGCAGCTTGGAGGTGGCGGGGGGGGCAGATACGCAGTATTTT.

The table lists this clonotype with a few counts. J is TRBJ1-1 and V is TRBV20-1; the D gene is possibly TRBD1 (5 bases). Trimming took off 7 bases at V and 1 base at J, with 10 bases between the two ends. Germline CDR1 reads DFQATT; CDR2 reads SNEGSKA (reference sequence). The CDR3 contains 12 residues. Written as DNA, the CDR3 is TGCAGTGTTCTCCAGGGGAACACTGAAGCTTTCTTT. This gives the protein CSVLQGNTEAFF.

The genes are TRBV4-3 and TRBJ1-6; D is possibly TRBD1 (6 bases). The CDR3 runs to 15 residues. V lost 0 bases and J lost 7, with 10 bases in between. CDR1 and CDR2 from the germline V gene are LGHNA and YSLEER. CDR3 nucleotides: TGCGCCAGCAGCCAAGATAGGGACATAAATTCACCCCTCCACTTT. It specifies CASSQDRDINSPLHF.

The rearrangement uses TRBV13 and TRBJ2-5; 8 bases agree with TRBD2. CDR1 is PRHDT and CDR2 is FYEKMQ in the germline V gene (reference sequence). V lost 5 bases, J lost 3 bases, and 5 bases stayed unmatched. CDR3 length equals 14 residues. The CDR3 protein is CASSATSAEETQYF. The CDR3 nucleotides read TGTGCCAGCAGCGCGACTAGCGCGGAAGAGACCCAGTACTTC.

There are a few counts of this clonotype. The chain links TRBV19 to TRBJ1-1; D ambiguous. In germline, CDR1 is LNHDA, CDR2 SQIVND (reference sequence). The V and J ends lost 5 bases and 1 base respectively, with 14 bases between them. This CDR3 is 15 amino acids long. The CDR3 DNA reads as TGTGCCAGTAGTCATCGTGAGTTGAGGAACACTGAAGCTTTCTTT. It yields the protein CASSHRELRNTEAFF.

The CDR3 DNA sequence: TGTGCCACCAGCACATGGGCGAACACTGAAGCTTTCTTT. It specifies CATSTWANTEAFF. The chain is built from TRBV15 and TRBJ1-1; D ambiguous. The V end lost 4 bases, the J end lost 1 base, and 7 bases lay between the germline ends. The CDR3 sequence is 13 residues long. Per germline, CDR1 LNHNV and CDR2 YYDKDF (reference sequence).

The V and J genes are TRBV7-6 and TRBJ2-1; TRBD1 aligns across 10 bases. From germline, CDR1 is SGHVS and CDR2 FNYEAQ. CDR3 size: 15 residues. Unmatched junction bases numbered 9, after V lost 5 bases and J lost 8 bases. Written as DNA, the CDR3 is TGTGCCAGCAGCCACCGGGACAGGGGTGTCGATGAGCAGTTCTTC. Translating it yields CASSHRDRGVDEQFF.

V and J are TRBV12-3 or TRBV12-4 and TRBJ1-6, with a possible D match to TRBD1 (5 bases). This CDR3 has 13 amino acids. V was clipped by 5 bases and J by 9 bases, with 11 bases between them. CDR3 sequence: CASSPEGVSPLHF. The CDR3 DNA is TGTGCCAGCAGTCCCGAAGGGGTTTCACCCCTCCACTTT.

The chain links TRBV7-8 to TRBJ2-1; 12 nucleotides match TRBD2. The CDR3 runs to 16 residues. The germline V gene has CDR1 SGHVS and CDR2 FQNEAQ. V lost 2 bases and J lost 8; bases outside the gene matches: 7. The CDR3 nucleotides read TGTGCCAGCAGCTTAATCACTAGCGGGGGGCCCGATGAGCAGTTCTTC. Translated, it gives CASSLITSGGPDEQFF.

The chain uses TRBV6-5 and TRBJ1-1; D remains ambiguous. V lost 2 bases and J lost 4, with 2 bases in between. CDR1 and CDR2 (germline): MNHEY, SVGAGI. The CDR3 sequence is 11 residues long. This chain's CDR3 is CASSYSTEAFF. DNA for the CDR3: TGTGCCAGCAGTTACAGCACTGAAGCTTTCTTT.

This clonotype was observed a few times. The chain joins TRBV20-1 to TRBJ2-7; tentatively, D is TRBD2 (5 bases). Trimming left V 1 base short and J 0 bases short, with 7 bases between. Germline assignment: CDR1 DFQATT and CDR2 SNEGSKA (reference sequence). This CDR3 is built from 13 residues. The DNA for the CDR3 is TGCAGTGCTAGAGGTCGGGGCTCCTACGAGCAGTACTTC. Translation: CSARGRGSYEQYF.

This chain uses TRBV20-1 with TRBJ1-3; D gene unclear. Germline values: CDR1 DFQATT, CDR2 SNEGSKA (reference sequence). Trimming removed 6 bases at V and 1 base at J, with 10 bases between. CDR3 size: 13 residues. The CDR3 protein is CSALGISGNTIYF. In DNA form, the CDR3 reads TGCAGTGCCCTGGGTATTTCTGGAAACACCATATATTTT.

About this clonotype: This may be a read error, as it is one base from a much larger clone. This chain links TRBV24-1 with TRBJ2-1; D possibly uses TRBD1 or TRBD2 (5 bases each). The germline V gene encodes CDR1 KGHDR and CDR2 SFDVKD. CDR3 length: 16 residues. V was trimmed by 4 bases and J by 5 bases, leaving 17 bases between them. This chain's CDR3 is CATSDSDSGHHNEQFF. The CDR3 DNA sequence: TGTGCCACCAGTGACAGCGACAGCGGCCACCACAATGAGCAGTTCTTC.

The chain joins TRBV7-8 to TRBJ2-1; 8 bases fit TRBD2. There are 15 residues in the CDR3. Germline values: CDR1 SGHVS, CDR2 FQNEAQ. The V gene end was trimmed by 4 bases and the J gene end by 0 bases; junction bases not matched to a gene: 2. CDR3 nucleotide sequence: TGTGCCAGCAGCTCCGGGACTAGCTCCTACAATGAGCAGTTCTTC. As protein: CASSSGTSSYNEQFF.